The 3 T cell receptor beta chains below come from one sample, sequenced in a study of blood T cell repertoires in COVID-19. The table came from immunoSEQ multiplex PCR; TCRdb's copy has only in-frame clones and leaves some out. The sample includes around 430,000 clones, about 87% of them seen just once. Sequences were obtained from PBMCs or T cells enriched from blood (not recorded which). Every receptor here comes from a woman between 50 and 59 years old who had recovered from COVID-19.

V gene TRBV10-3 combines with J gene TRBJ2-7; 7 nucleotides agree with TRBD1. The CDR3 length is 12 residues. The germline CDR1 and CDR2 sequences are ENHRY and SYGVKD. V shed 6 bases, J shed 4 bases, and the junction held 3 bases outside the gene matches. CDR3 loop: CAIRMGQYEQYF. In DNA form, the CDR3 reads TGTGCCATCAGGATGGGACAGTACGAGCAGTACTTC.

The chain links TRBV7-3 to TRBJ1-1, with D possibly being TRBD1 (5 bases). Trimming cost V 2 bases and J 0 bases, with 10 bases left between them. Germline-derived CDR1 and CDR2 are SGHTA and FQGTGA. This CDR3 comprises 15 residues. The CDR3: CASSLGAGMNTEAFF. As DNA, the CDR3 is TGTGCCAGCAGCTTAGGGGCCGGAATGAACACTGAAGCTTTCTTT.

This CDR3 is CASSADRDYEQYF. As DNA, the CDR3 is TGTGCCAGCAGCGCGGACAGGGACTACGAGCAGTACTTC. This chain connects TRBV7-9 to TRBJ2-7, with 8 nucleotides matching TRBD1. After removal of 5 bases from V and 3 bases from J, the junction contained 3 bases not matched to a gene. CDR1 is SEHNR and CDR2 is FQNEAQ in the germline V gene (reference sequence). The CDR3 runs 13 residues.